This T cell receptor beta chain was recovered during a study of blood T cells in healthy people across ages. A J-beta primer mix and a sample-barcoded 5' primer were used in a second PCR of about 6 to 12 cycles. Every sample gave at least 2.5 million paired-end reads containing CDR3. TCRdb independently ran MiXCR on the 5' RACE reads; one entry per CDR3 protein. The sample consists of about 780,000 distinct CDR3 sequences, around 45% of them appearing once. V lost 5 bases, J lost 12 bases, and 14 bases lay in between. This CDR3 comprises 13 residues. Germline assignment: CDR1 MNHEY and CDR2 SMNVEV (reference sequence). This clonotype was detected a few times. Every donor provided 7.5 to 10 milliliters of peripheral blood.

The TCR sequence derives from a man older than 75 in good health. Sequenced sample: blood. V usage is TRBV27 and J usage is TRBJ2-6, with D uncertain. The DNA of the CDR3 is TGTGCCAGCAGTGCGTCCCGGTTGGGCGTCCTGACTTTC. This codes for CASSASRLGVLTF. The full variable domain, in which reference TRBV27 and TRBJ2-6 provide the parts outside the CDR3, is EAQVTQNPRYLITVTGKKLTVTCSQNMNHEYMSWYRQDPGLGLRQIYYSMNVEVTDKGDVPEGYKVSRKEKRNFPLILESPSPNQTSLYFCASSASRLGVLTFGAGSRLTVL.